What follows are 13 T cell receptor beta chains derived from one specimen sequenced in a study of PD-L1 blockade in urothelial cancer. Specified time point: pretreatment peripheral blood. Measured with immunoSEQ multiplex PCR; TCRdb has only the in-frame clones, and not every one. In the table there are tens of thousands of clones, roughly 90% of which are singletons. This sample comprised PBMCs, obtained around atezolizumab (anti-PD-L1) treatment. The origin of the receptors is a man in his fifties or sixties with urothelial cancer.

The genes are TRBV4-2 and TRBJ1-6, with D possibly being TRBD1 (6 bases). Germline CDR1 and CDR2: LGHNA and YNFKEQ. This CDR3 spans 18 amino acids. V was clipped by 1 base and J by 0 bases, with 13 bases between them. CDR3 region: CASSQGGGRDSYNSPLHF. The CDR3 DNA sequence: TGTGCCAGCAGCCAAGGCGGGGGGCGAGACTCCTATAATTCACCCCTCCACTTT.

The CDR3 bases are TGTGCCAGCAGCGCCGACAGGGGACCAAACTATGGCTACACCTTC. Translated: CASSADRGPNYGYTF. The chain links TRBV7-9 to TRBJ1-2; 8 nucleotides match TRBD1. Trimming at V came to 5 bases and at J to 2 bases, leaving 7 bases not matched to a gene. The CDR3 is 15 residues long. CDR1 SEHNR and CDR2 FQNEAQ come from the germline V gene (reference sequence).

The rearrangement joins TRBV7-2 to TRBJ1-3; weak D call: TRBD1 (6 bases). Germline V gene lookup returns CDR1 SGHTA and CDR2 FQGNSA. The CDR3 length is 16 residues. The V gene lost 1 base and the J gene lost 4 bases, with 14 bases spanning the gap. The CDR3 DNA reads TGTGCCAGCAGCTTAGGGGGGCTAGGGGTCGGAAACACCATATATTTT. Its translation: CASSLGGLGVGNTIYF.

This chain connects TRBV2 to TRBJ2-4; 7 bases match TRBD1. CDR1 is SNHLY, CDR2 FYNNEI, per germline. The CDR3 is 16 amino acids. J lost 4 bases, V lost 2 bases, and 8 bases had no gene match. The CDR3 region is CASSEWDSKLKNIQYF. The CDR3 nucleotides read TGTGCCAGCAGTGAATGGGACAGCAAGCTGAAAAACATTCAGTACTTC. Supplemented by reference TRBV2 and TRBJ2-4, the full variable domain reads EPEVTQTPSHQVTQMGQEVILRCVPISNHLYFYWYRQILGQKVEFLVSFYNNEISEKSEIFDDQFSVERPDGSNFTLKIRSTKLEDSAMYFCASSEWDSKLKNIQYFGAGTRLSVL.

This clone was observed a few times. The V call is TRBV5-1, the J call TRBJ2-7; 11 bases agree with TRBD1. Germline assignment: CDR1 SGHRS and CDR2 YFSETQ. After removal of 4 bases from V and 5 bases from J, the junction contained 5 bases not matched to a gene. This CDR3 is built from 14 residues. The CDR3 bases are TGCGCCAGCAGCGGGGACAGGGGGGGCAACGAGCAGTACTTC. This sequence encodes CASSGDRGGNEQYF.

The V and J genes are TRBV2 and TRBJ2-1; a weak D match, TRBD1 (6 bases). Germline CDR1 reads SNHLY; CDR2 reads FYNNEI. This CDR3 spans 15 amino acids. Trimming removed 0 bases from V and 3 bases from J, with 9 bases in between. The CDR3 loop is CASSEAQDSYNEQFF. The CDR3 DNA is TGTGCCAGCAGTGAAGCACAGGACAGCTACAATGAGCAGTTCTTC.

The V call is TRBV6-5, the J call TRBJ2-3, with a possible D match to TRBD2 (5 bases). Germline V gives CDR1 MNHEY, CDR2 SVGAGI. The CDR3 contains 15 residues. The germline V and J ends were trimmed by 6 bases and 3 bases, with 16 bases remaining between them. CDR3 bases: TGTGCCAGCAGGAGAGGGCCAGGAGAAACAGATACGCAGTATTTT. Protein sequence: CASRRGPGETDTQYF.

V and J are TRBV6-1 and TRBJ2-2, with D possibly TRBD2 on 5 matching bases. V was shortened by 6 bases and J by 3 bases, with 8 bases between the two germline ends. CDR3 length: 13 amino acids. Germline V gene data show CDR1 as MNHNS and CDR2 as SASEGT. In nucleotides, the CDR3 is TGTGCCAGCAGACTAGTGCACACCGGGGAGCTGTTTTTT. Encoded protein: CASRLVHTGELFF.

The V call is TRBV7-3, the J call TRBJ2-1, with 7 bases aligning to TRBD2. This CDR3 has 13 residues. In germline, CDR1 is SGHTA, CDR2 FQGTGA. The V segment lost 0 bases and the J segment 15 bases; nucleotides outside the gene matches: 8. This CDR3 reads CASSLTMGGSRFF. The CDR3 DNA follows: TGTGCCAGCAGCTTAACGATGGGGGGGTCGCGGTTCTTC.

The chain links TRBV11-3 to TRBJ2-7; D is perhaps TRBD2 (5 bases). Germline V lookup: CDR1 SGHNT, CDR2 YENEEA. The ends were cut back, 0 bases at V and 5 bases at J, with 8 bases in the middle. The CDR3 is made up of 13 amino acids. The CDR3 spells CASSLEPADEQYF. The CDR3 nucleotides read TGTGCCAGCAGCTTAGAACCAGCGGACGAGCAGTACTTC.

The sample holds a few counts of this clone. The rearrangement links TRBV7-2 to TRBJ2-1, with D maybe TRBD1 (5 bases). From germline, CDR1 is SGHTA and CDR2 FQGNSA. The germline V and J ends were trimmed by 4 bases and 1 base, with 11 bases remaining between them. CDR3 length: 15 residues. CDR3 protein: CASSSQGSSYNEQFF. The CDR3, as DNA: TGTGCCAGCAGCTCGCAGGGATCGTCCTACAATGAGCAGTTCTTC.

This clone was found a few times. J is TRBJ1-1 and V is TRBV7-2, with D uncertain. Trimming took off 1 base at V and 7 bases at J, with 7 bases between the two ends. CDR1 and CDR2 from the germline V gene are SGHTA and FQGNSA. The CDR3 is made up of 12 amino acids. CDR3 nucleotides: TGTGCCAGCAGCTTAGACTTCGGTGAAGCTTTCTTT. This translates into CASSLDFGEAFF. The full variable domain, its missing parts supplied by reference TRBV7-2 and TRBJ1-1, is GAGVSQSPSNKVTEKGKDVELRCDPISGHTALYWYRQSLGQGLEFLIYFQGNSAPDKSGLPSDRFSAERTGGSVSTLTIQRTQQEDSAVYLCASSLDFGEAFFGQGTRLTVV.

This chain connects TRBV5-6 to TRBJ1-1; TRBD1 might be the D (5 bases). Germline CDR1 is SGHDT and CDR2 is YYEEEE. The germline V and J ends were trimmed by 5 bases and 0 bases, with 11 bases remaining between them. This CDR3 has 14 residues. The CDR3 coding sequence is TGTGCCAGCAGTGGAGGGACGGTGAACACTGAAGCTTTCTTT. Amino acid sequence: CASSGGTVNTEAFF.